This T cell receptor (beta chain) was sequenced for a study of T cell responses to AZD1222 COVID-19 vaccine. The assay was immunoSEQ multiplex PCR, and TCRdb's table has in-frame clones only and misses some. The table shows around 120,000 clones, with 88% occurring only once. Concerning this clone: Its matching antigen is unknown.

Study-wide results and limits: Vaccine-associated CD4 TCRs ranged over spike, dominating at 160-218 and 743-854. The study found Spike-specific TCR breadth and depth rose after two AZD1222 doses. The number of AZD1222 recipients seropositive at baseline was only five or six.

The sequence was collected from an adult in good health. This sample comprised peripheral blood, obtained on day 0 of MenACWY control vaccination.

The DNA for the CDR3 is TGCGCCAGCAGCATAGCCCCAACAGGCCCCGAGGAGACCCAGTACTTC. This encodes CASSIAPTGPEETQYF. The chain links TRBV5-1 to TRBJ2-5, with TRBD1 as a possible D gene (5 bases). Per germline, CDR1 SGHRS and CDR2 YFSETQ. Between the trimmed V and J ends, which lost 4 bases and 5 bases, there was a span of 21 bases. This CDR3 region has 16 residues.